This passage covers 9 T cell receptor beta chains from one sample sequenced in a study of human T cells and chemical hapten exposure. From the RACE reads, TCRdb called clonotypes with MiXCR, one entry per CDR3 protein. The sample yields about 71,000 distinct CDR3 sequences, around 10% seen once. The time point here: patch test 1, 2 weeks after DPC sensitization. Regarding treatment: therapeutic diphenylcyclopropenone sensitization with weekly scalp DPC. The sample was whole blood, taken in connection with sensitization to the hapten diphenylcyclopropenone (DPC). Source of these receptors: a woman between 40 and 50 years old with alopecia areata. Some clones in this sample may be carry-over from other donors' samples.

The chain carries TRBV3-1 and TRBJ1-5; 7 bases match TRBD1. V dropped 0 bases and J dropped 8; count of bases not matched to a gene: 10. The CDR3 spans 16 residues. Germline CDR1 LGHDT, CDR2 YNNKEL (reference sequence). CDR3 sequence: CASSQESYRGTEPQHF. The CDR3 nucleotides read TGTGCCAGCAGCCAAGAAAGCTACAGGGGAACTGAGCCCCAGCATTTT.

This clonotype was detected ten times or more. The rearrangement joins TRBV2 to TRBJ1-1, with D possibly matching TRBD1 (6 bases). V dropped 7 bases and J dropped 5 bases, with 29 bases sitting between them. Germline loops: CDR1 SNHLY, CDR2 FYNNEI. CDR3 length equals 18 residues. The CDR3, as DNA: TGTGCCAGCACCGAGAGGGGGGGTGGTTCGGCCGCGAGGACTGAAGCTTTCTTT. It translates to CASTERGGGSAARTEAFF.

CDR3 sequence (DNA): TGCGCCAGCAGCTCGACTAGCGGGGTTCTCACAGATACGCAGTATTTT. This translates into CASSSTSGVLTDTQYF. The J gene is TRBJ2-3, the V gene TRBV5-1, with 11 bases aligning to TRBD2. The CDR3 runs 16 residues. J lost 2 bases, V lost 3 bases, and 5 bases had no gene match. From germline, CDR1 is SGHRS and CDR2 YFSETQ.

This clonotype occurred many times. The chain combines TRBV12-3 or TRBV12-4 with TRBJ1-1; TRBD1 might be the D (6 bases). The CDR3 is 13 amino acids. Trimming took 6 bases from V and 4 from J, leaving 12 bases between them. CDR3 in DNA: TGTGCCAGCAGGCTACAGGGCATCACTGAAGCTTTCTTT. Encoded protein: CASRLQGITEAFF.

This clonotype was counted at least ten times. J is TRBJ1-6 and V is TRBV7-2; 9 bases are shared with TRBD1. The germline V gene has CDR1 SGHTA and CDR2 FQGNSA. The CDR3 sequence is 15 residues long. Unmatched junction bases numbered 13, after V lost 5 bases and J lost 14 bases. DNA of the CDR3: TGTGCCAGCAGCCGCCCGGGACAGGGTTTTTCTTCCCTCCACTTT. This codes for CASSRPGQGFSSLHF.

V usage is TRBV27 and J usage is TRBJ1-6; D perhaps matches TRBD1 (5 bases). The CDR3 spans 15 residues. Germline assignment: CDR1 MNHEY and CDR2 SMNVEV (reference sequence). The V end was cut by 9 bases, the J end by 9 bases, with 21 bases between. The CDR3 here is CARKIPGRAGSPLHF. CDR3 sequence (DNA): TGTGCCAGAAAAATTCCCGGCAGGGCGGGTTCACCCCTCCACTTT.

This clonotype was recorded a few times. The genes are TRBV20-1 and TRBJ2-1; perhaps D is TRBD1 or TRBD2 (5 bases each). CDR1 DFQATT and CDR2 SNEGSKA come from the germline V gene (reference sequence). Trimming removed 6 bases at V and 6 bases at J, with 15 bases between. CDR3 length: 13 amino acids. The CDR3 protein is CSARTWGSNEQFF. Written as DNA, the CDR3 is TGCAGTGCCAGAACGTGGGGGAGCAATGAGCAGTTCTTC.

This clonotype was observed many times. The chain joins TRBV6-1 to TRBJ2-5; maybe TRBD1 (6 bases). CDR1 MNHNS and CDR2 SASEGT come from the germline V gene. Trimming took 6 bases from V and 4 from J, leaving 12 bases between them. CDR3 size: 13 residues. CDR3 nucleotides: TGTGCCAGCAGCCGATCAGGGGTAGAGACCCAGTACTTC. Translated, it gives CASSRSGVETQYF.

The table lists this clonotype with a few counts. The chain links TRBV25-1 to TRBJ2-7; D ambiguous. The CDR3 length is 15 residues. The germline V and J ends were trimmed by 5 bases and 0 bases, with 14 bases remaining between them. Germline V gives CDR1 MGHDK, CDR2 SYGVNS. CDR3 protein: CASSQTADGSYEQYF. The CDR3, as DNA: TGTGCCAGCAGTCAAACGGCGGATGGCTCCTACGAGCAGTACTTC.